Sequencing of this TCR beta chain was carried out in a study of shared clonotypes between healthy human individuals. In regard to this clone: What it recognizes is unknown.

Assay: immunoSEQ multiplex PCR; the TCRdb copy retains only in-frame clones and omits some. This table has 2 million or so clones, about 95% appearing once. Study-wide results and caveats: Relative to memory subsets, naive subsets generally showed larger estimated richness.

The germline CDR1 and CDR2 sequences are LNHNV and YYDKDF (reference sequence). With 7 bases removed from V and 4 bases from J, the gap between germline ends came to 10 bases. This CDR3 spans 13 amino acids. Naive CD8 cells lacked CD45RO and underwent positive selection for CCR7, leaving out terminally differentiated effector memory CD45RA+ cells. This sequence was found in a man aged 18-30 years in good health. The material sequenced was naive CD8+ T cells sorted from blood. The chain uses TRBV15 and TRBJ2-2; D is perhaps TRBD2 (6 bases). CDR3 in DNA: TGTGCCACCAAAGCGGGCTCCACCGGGGAGCTGTTTTTT. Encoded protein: CATKAGSTGELFF.